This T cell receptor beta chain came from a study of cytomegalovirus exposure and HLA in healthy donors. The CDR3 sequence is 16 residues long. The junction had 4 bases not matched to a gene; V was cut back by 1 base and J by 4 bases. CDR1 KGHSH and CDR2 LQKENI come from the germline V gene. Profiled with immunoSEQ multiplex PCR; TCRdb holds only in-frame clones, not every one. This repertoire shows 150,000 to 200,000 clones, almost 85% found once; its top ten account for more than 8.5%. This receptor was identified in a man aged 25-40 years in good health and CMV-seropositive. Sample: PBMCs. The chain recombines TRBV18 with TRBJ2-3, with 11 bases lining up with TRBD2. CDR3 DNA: TGTGCCAGCTCACCACGGACTAGCGGGTTTGCAGATACGCAGTATTTT. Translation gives CASSPRTSGFADTQYF.